By sample share, the clone carrying this T cell receptor (beta chain) is medium-sized. Its antigen is as yet unknown. This specimen belongs to a study of T-cell memory formation after mild COVID-19. In the study overall: In these data, TCR clusters were largely donor specific. Findings and limits, study-wide: Some clones that responded were present in memory (sampled pre-infection), which suggests cross-reactive memory joined.

Using its own MiXCR run on the 5' RACE reads, TCRdb lists one record per CDR3 protein. The table has fewer than 250,000 distinct CDR3 sequences, about a sixth seen once. The clonotype originates from an adult woman who had mild COVID-19 (a few samples of this study predate the infection). Cell type and time point are not known. What was sequenced was PBMCs or a T cell subset sorted from them (not recorded which).

The DNA of the CDR3 is TGTGCCAGCAGTTCCGGGACCCCGGGCGTGGAGACCCAGTACTTC. Protein sequence: CASSSGTPGVETQYF. The J gene is TRBJ2-5, the V gene TRBV12-3 or TRBV12-4, with D perhaps being TRBD1 or TRBD2 (5 bases each). CDR3 length: 15 residues. Trimming took off 4 bases at V and 5 bases at J, with 17 bases between the two ends.